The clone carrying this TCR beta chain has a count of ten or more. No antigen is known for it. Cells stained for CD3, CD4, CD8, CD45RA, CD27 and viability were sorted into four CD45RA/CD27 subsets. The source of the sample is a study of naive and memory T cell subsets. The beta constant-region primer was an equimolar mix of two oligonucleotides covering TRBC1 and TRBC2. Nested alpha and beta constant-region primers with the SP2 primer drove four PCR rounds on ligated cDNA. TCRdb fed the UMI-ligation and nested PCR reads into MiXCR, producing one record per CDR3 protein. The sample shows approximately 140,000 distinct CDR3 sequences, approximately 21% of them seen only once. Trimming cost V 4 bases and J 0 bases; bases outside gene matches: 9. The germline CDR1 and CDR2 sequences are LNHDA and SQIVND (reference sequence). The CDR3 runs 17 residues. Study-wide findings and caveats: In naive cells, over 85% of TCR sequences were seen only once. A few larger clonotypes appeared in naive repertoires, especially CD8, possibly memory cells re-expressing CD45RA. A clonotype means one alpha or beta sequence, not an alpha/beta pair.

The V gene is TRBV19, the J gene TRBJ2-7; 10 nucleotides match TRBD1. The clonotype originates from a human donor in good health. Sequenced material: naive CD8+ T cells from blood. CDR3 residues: CASSTLGQGDGSYEQYF. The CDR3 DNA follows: TGTGCCAGTAGTACACTAGGACAGGGGGATGGCTCCTACGAGCAGTACTTC. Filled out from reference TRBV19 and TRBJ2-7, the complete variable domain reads DGGITQSPKYLFRKEGQNVTLSCEQNLNHDAMYWYRQDPGQGLRLIYYSQIVNDFQKGDIAEGYSVSREKKESFPLTVTSAQKNPTAFYLCASSTLGQGDGSYEQYFGPGTRLTVT.